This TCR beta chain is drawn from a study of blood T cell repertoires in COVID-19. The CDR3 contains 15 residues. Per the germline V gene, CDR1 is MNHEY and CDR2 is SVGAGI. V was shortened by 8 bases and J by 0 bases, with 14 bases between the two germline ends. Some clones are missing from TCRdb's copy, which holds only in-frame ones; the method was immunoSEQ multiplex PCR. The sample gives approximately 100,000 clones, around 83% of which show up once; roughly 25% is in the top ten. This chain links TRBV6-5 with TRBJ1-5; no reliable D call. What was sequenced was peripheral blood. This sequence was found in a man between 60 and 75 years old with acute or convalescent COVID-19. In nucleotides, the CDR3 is TGTGCCAGCGTTTTGGCAGGAAATAGCAATCAGCCCCAGCATTTT. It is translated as CASVLAGNSNQPQHF.